These T cell receptor beta chains were read from a single sample in a study of T cells in Graves' hyperthyroidism and ophthalmopathy. TCRdb recomputed calls from the multiplex PCR reads with MiXCR, one row per CDR3 protein. The sample carries around 300,000 distinct CDR3 sequences, roughly 19% recorded once. Source material: blood. The receptors here all came from a man aged 45-65 years with Graves' ophthalmopathy. CDR3s include the opening cysteine and the closing phenylalanine or tryptophan. The D gene is left open where the match is weak. A clone size is listed for some rows: how often the clone was seen (once, few, many), or a class if it is expanded.

j_call clone_size v_call d_call cdr3_aa cdr3_nt
TRBJ2-4 - TRBV6-1 - CASKPQGLPPAKNIQYF TGTGCCAGCAAACCCCAGGGCCTACCACCAGCCAAAAACATTCAGTACTTC
TRBJ2-5 many TRBV2 TRBD2 CASTQRPTSGEYQETQYF TGTGCCAGCACCCAAAGACCGACTAGCGGAGAGTACCAAGAGACCCAGTACTTC
TRBJ1-2 few TRBV4-1 - CASSQDSANYGYTF TGCGCCAGCAGCCAAGATTCGGCGAACTATGGCTACACCTTC
TRBJ2-3 many TRBV3-1 - CASTAGRGTQYF TGTGCCAGCACCGCTGGGAGAGGTACGCAGTATTTT
TRBJ1-2 few TRBV28 - CASSSTTRVYGYTF TGTGCCAGCAGTTCAACAACGAGGGTATATGGCTACACCTTC
TRBJ1-2 - TRBV6-2/TRBV6-3 TRBD1 CASSTKQGNYGYTF TGTGCCAGCAGCACCAAACAGGGGAACTATGGCTACACCTTC
TRBJ2-7 few TRBV5-5 - CASSHTVLGFDEQYF TGTGCCAGCAGCCACACGGTGTTGGGGTTCGACGAGCAGTACTTC
TRBJ1-3 - TRBV29-1 - CSVRAADLGNTIYF TGCAGCGTTCGGGCGGCGGACCTTGGAAACACCATATATTTT
TRBJ2-1 many TRBV7-9 - CASSPRLVSYNEQFF TGTGCCAGCAGCCCTCGACTAGTTTCCTACAATGAGCAGTTCTTC
TRBJ1-2 - TRBV7-9 - CASSPPRRSGEGYTF TGTGCCAGCAGCCCGCCGAGACGGAGCGGAGAAGGCTACACCTTC
TRBJ1-1 - TRBV19 - CASRHPLTVNTEAFF TGTGCCAGTAGACACCCCTTGACGGTGAACACTGAAGCTTTCTTT
TRBJ2-2 many TRBV2 TRBD2 CASRLAGGVGTGELFF TGTGCCAGCAGACTAGCGGGGGGCGTTGGGACCGGGGAGCTGTTTTTT
TRBJ1-1 - TRBV7-3 - CASSSLVGEAFF TGTGCCAGCAGCTCCTTGGTGGGTGAAGCTTTCTTT
TRBJ1-1 many TRBV11-1 - CASSLAPTMNTEAFF TGTGCCAGCAGCTTAGCCCCAACAATGAACACTGAAGCTTTCTTT
TRBJ2-1 few TRBV3-1 - CASSQPLSGGEFF TGTGCCAGCAGCCAGCCTCTTAGCGGAGGGGAGTTCTTC
TRBJ1-2 many TRBV20-1 TRBD1 CSAEGPTGEGYTF TGCAGTGCTGAGGGCCCAACAGGGGAGGGCTACACCTTC
TRBJ2-1 - TRBV27 - CASSYTRVGNEQFF TGTGCCAGCAGTTATACTAGAGTCGGCAATGAGCAGTTCTTC
TRBJ1-3 many TRBV2 TRBD1 CASMTDRGSGNTIYF TGTGCCAGCATGACCGACAGGGGTTCTGGAAACACCATATATTTT
TRBJ2-5 - TRBV24-1 TRBD1 CATSDVQGNYETQYF TGTGCCACCAGTGATGTACAGGGGAACTATGAGACCCAGTACTTC
TRBJ2-7 many TRBV20-1 TRBD1 CSASDRASEQYF TGCAGTGCATCGGACAGGGCATCCGAGCAGTACTTC
TRBJ2-5 - TRBV7-8 - CASSFIAGLVYF TGTGCCAGCAGCTTTATTGCAGGGTTGGTCTACTTC
TRBJ1-4 many TRBV28 TRBD1 CASSSPGTGVYEKLFF TGTGCCAGCAGTTCCCCCGGGACAGGTGTTTATGAAAAACTGTTTTTT
TRBJ2-7 - TRBV20-1 TRBD2 CSAPASGWYEQYF TGCAGTGCGCCCGCTAGCGGCTGGTACGAGCAGTACTTC
TRBJ2-3 many TRBV7-3 - CASSEQGDGTDTQYF TGTGCCAGCAGCGAACAGGGTGACGGCACAGATACGCAGTATTTT
TRBJ2-1 many TRBV5-1 TRBD2 CASSLDSGTSGLNEQFF TGCGCCAGCAGCTTGGACTCCGGGACTAGCGGACTAAATGAGCAGTTCTTC
TRBJ2-7 many TRBV3-1 TRBD2 CASSQTSGFPTYEQYF TGTGCCAGCAGCCAAACTAGCGGGTTCCCCACGTACGAGCAGTACTTC
TRBJ1-5 - TRBV28 - CASITPGNQPQHF TGTGCCAGCATTACCCCGGGGAATCAGCCCCAGCATTTT
TRBJ1-5 - TRBV10-3 - CAISEDPISQPQHF TGTGCCATCAGTGAAGACCCCATCTCTCAGCCCCAGCATTTT
TRBJ2-1 many TRBV7-8 TRBD2 CASSQLAGVGYNEQFF TGTGCCAGCAGCCAACTAGCGGGAGTGGGTTACAATGAGCAGTTCTTC
TRBJ2-1 many TRBV28 TRBD2 CASSPATSGLYNEQFF TGTGCCAGCAGTCCCGCGACTAGCGGATTGTACAATGAGCAGTTCTTC
TRBJ2-3 few TRBV6-5 TRBD1 CASSYFQTGAEDTQYF TGTGCCAGCAGTTACTTCCAGACAGGGGCGGAAGATACGCAGTATTTT
TRBJ2-5 few TRBV28 TRBD1 CASSFRVTGQGSWDQYF TGTGCCAGCAGTTTTCGGGTCACCGGACAGGGATCTTGGGACCAGTACTTC
TRBJ1-5 few TRBV2 - CASTPEARGNQPQHF TGTGCCAGCACCCCCGAGGCGCGGGGCAATCAGCCCCAGCATTTT
TRBJ2-1 few TRBV9 - CASSVAFGAYNEQFF TGTGCCAGCAGCGTAGCTTTCGGGGCCTACAATGAGCAGTTCTTC
TRBJ2-5 many TRBV28 TRBD2 CASSPRLAGVGETQYF TGTGCCAGCAGTCCTCGACTAGCGGGAGTTGGAGAGACCCAGTACTTC
TRBJ2-3 many TRBV7-3 - CASSPEPGVNTQYF TGTGCCAGCAGCCCCGAGCCAGGGGTTAATACGCAGTATTTT
TRBJ1-1 - TRBV3-1 - CASSQDVRTEAFF TGTGCCAGCAGCCAAGATGTCCGGACTGAAGCTTTCTTT
TRBJ1-2 many TRBV6-2/TRBV6-3 - CASSYKQGGGYTF TGTGCCAGCAGTTACAAACAGGGAGGTGGCTACACCTTC
TRBJ2-5 many TRBV11-2 TRBD2 CASSSRLAGVEGGETQYF TGTGCCAGCAGCTCAAGACTAGCGGGAGTAGAAGGTGGGGAGACCCAGTACTTC
TRBJ1-4 many TRBV18 - CASSGPNEKLFF TGTGCCAGCTCGGGACCCAATGAAAAACTGTTTTTT
TRBJ1-5 - TRBV4-2 - CASSQAQGTDQPQHF TGTGCCAGCAGCCAAGCTCAGGGTACCGACCAGCCCCAGCATTTT
TRBJ2-7 many TRBV3-1 - CASSQAPGQPYEQYF TGTGCCAGCAGCCAAGCCCCGGGACAACCCTACGAGCAGTACTTC
TRBJ2-3 few TRBV5-1 - CASSLTLADTQYF TGCGCCAGCAGCTTAACCCTGGCAGATACGCAGTATTTT